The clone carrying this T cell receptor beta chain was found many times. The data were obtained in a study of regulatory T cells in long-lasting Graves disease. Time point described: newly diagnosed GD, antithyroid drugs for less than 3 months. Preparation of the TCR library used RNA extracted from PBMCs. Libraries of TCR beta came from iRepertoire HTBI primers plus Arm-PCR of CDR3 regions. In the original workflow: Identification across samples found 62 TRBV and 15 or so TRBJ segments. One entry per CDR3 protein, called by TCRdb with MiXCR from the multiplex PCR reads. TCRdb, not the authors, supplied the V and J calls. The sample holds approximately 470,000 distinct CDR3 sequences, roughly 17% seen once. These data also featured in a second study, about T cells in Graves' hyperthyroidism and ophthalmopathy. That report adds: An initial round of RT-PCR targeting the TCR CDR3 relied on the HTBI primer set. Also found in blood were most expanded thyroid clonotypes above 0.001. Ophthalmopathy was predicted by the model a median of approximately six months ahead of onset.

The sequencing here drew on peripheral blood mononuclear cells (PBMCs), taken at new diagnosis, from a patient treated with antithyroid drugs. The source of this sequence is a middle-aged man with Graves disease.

In nucleotides, the CDR3 is TGTGCCAGCATTACATCCGGGACTAGCGTAGAGACCCAGTACTTC. Protein: CASITSGTSVETQYF. V gene TRBV2 combines with J gene TRBJ2-5; 10 bases fit TRBD2. Germline V gene sequence: CDR1 SNHLY, CDR2 FYNNEI. The CDR3 sequence is 15 residues long. The junction had 9 bases not matched to a gene; V was cut back by 7 bases and J by 4 bases.